Below are 27 T cell receptor beta chains sequenced from a single sample in a study of patients and donors after allogeneic stem cell transplantation. Via MiXCR, TCRdb re-called the RT-PCR reads, giving one row per CDR3 protein. The table includes 150,000 to 200,000 distinct CDR3 sequences, roughly 31% detected once. The source material was blood, either unsorted or a sorted T cell fraction (not recorded which). The source is a human donor who was either an allogeneic HSCT recipient or a stem cell or donor lymphocyte infusion donor (not recorded which). It is not recorded whose cells these are; they may come from a transplant donor.

This clonotype was seen more than once but under ten times. The rearrangement joins TRBV5-1 to TRBJ1-1; D remains unclear. CDR1 is SGHRS, CDR2 YFSETQ, per germline. The CDR3 totals 14 residues. With 2 bases removed from V and 1 base from J, the gap between germline ends came to 9 bases. The CDR3 region is CASSFRMPNTEAFF. For the CDR3, the DNA is TGCGCCAGCAGCTTTCGAATGCCGAACACTGAAGCTTTCTTT.

V gene TRBV5-1 combines with J gene TRBJ2-7, with 8 nucleotides matching TRBD1. Germline V gene sequence: CDR1 SGHRS, CDR2 YFSETQ. The ends lost 0 bases at V and 4 bases at J; junction bases unmatched: 6. The CDR3 loop spans 15 amino acids. The CDR3 nucleotides are TGCGCCAGCAGCTTGGCTCAGGGGGCCTTATACGAGCAGTACTTC. This translates into CASSLAQGALYEQYF.

This clonotype was recorded a few times. V and J are TRBV6-5 and TRBJ2-3, with TRBD1 as a possible D gene (6 bases). V was cut by 5 bases and J by 0 bases, with 12 bases left in between. The CDR3 loop spans 15 amino acids. The V gene's germline CDR1 is MNHEY and CDR2 SVGAGI. Here the CDR3 DNA reads TGTGCCAGCAGTCACCGGGACACGAGCACAGATACGCAGTATTTT. Amino acids: CASSHRDTSTDTQYF.

Only one count was recorded for this clonotype. This rearrangement joins TRBV18 to TRBJ1-1, with D hard to call. The CDR3 extends over 12 amino acids. V was pared by 5 bases and J by 3 bases, with 7 bases between. Per germline, CDR1 KGHSH and CDR2 LQKENI. CDR3 loop: CASSADDTEAFF. In DNA form, the CDR3 reads TGTGCCAGCTCAGCGGACGACACTGAAGCTTTCTTT.

J is TRBJ2-7 and V is TRBV10-3, with D uncertain. V was shortened by 8 bases and J by 2 bases, with 10 bases between the two germline ends. The CDR3 loop spans 12 amino acids. Germline values: CDR1 ENHRY, CDR2 SYGVKD. The DNA for the CDR3 is TGTGCCATCGGACCTGCCACCTACGAGCAGTACTTC. This codes for CAIGPATYEQYF.

This clonotype has only a few counts. V and J are TRBV24-1 and TRBJ2-5; D remains ambiguous. The V and J ends lost 5 bases and 3 bases respectively, with 6 bases between them. The CDR3 consists of 12 residues. CDR1 is KGHDR and CDR2 is SFDVKD in the germline V gene. CDR3 bases: TGTGCCACCAGTGCGGCAGAAGAGACCCAGTACTTC. Encoded protein: CATSAAEETQYF.

The chain links TRBV20-1 to TRBJ2-2, with no clear D. The CDR3 runs to 11 residues. Per germline, CDR1 DFQATT and CDR2 SNEGSKA (reference sequence). The CDR3 loop reads CSAPSGGELFF. In DNA form, the CDR3 reads TGCAGCGCCCCTTCCGGCGGGGAGCTGTTTTTT.

This clonotype was seen more than once but under ten times. The gene calls are TRBV27 and TRBJ1-2; TRBD1 matches at 8 bases. CDR1 MNHEY and CDR2 SMNVEV come from the germline V gene (reference sequence). The CDR3 spans 17 residues. The J segment lost 2 bases and the V segment lost 5 bases, leaving 13 bases of the junction unmatched. DNA for the CDR3: TGTGCCAGCAGTCCTCGACAGGGGAACGTTGGGAACTATGGCTACACCTTC. Translated, it gives CASSPRQGNVGNYGYTF.

As concerns this clonotype: A much larger clone is a single base away; this may be a read error. This rearrangement joins TRBV25-1 to TRBJ1-1; D remains ambiguous. Germline V lookup: CDR1 MGHDK, CDR2 SYGVNS. V lost 6 bases, J lost 3 bases, and 11 bases lay in between. The CDR3 consists of 13 residues. The CDR3 region is CASSRRWYTEAFF. CDR3 bases: TGTGCCAGCAGCCGCAGGTGGTACACTGAAGCTTTCTTT.

Only a few counts were recorded for this clonotype. The chain is built from TRBV12-3 or TRBV12-4 and TRBJ2-3, with 13 bases aligning to TRBD2. The CDR3 consists of 16 residues. The junction had 3 bases not matched to a gene; V was cut back by 1 base and J by 5 bases. The CDR3 nucleotides are TGTGCCAGCAGTTTAGGACTAGCGGGAGGAGGAGATACGCAGTATTTT. This translates into CASSLGLAGGGDTQYF.

The chain links TRBV7-3 to TRBJ1-6; 8 bases map to TRBD1. Germline V gene data show CDR1 as SGHTA and CDR2 as FQGTGA. V dropped 5 bases and J dropped 6; count of bases not matched to a gene: 6. The CDR3 runs 15 residues. The CDR3 reads CASSPTGAVNSPLHF. The CDR3 DNA sequence: TGTGCCAGCAGCCCGACAGGGGCGGTTAATTCACCCCTCCACTTT.

This clonotype was recorded at least ten times. This chain links TRBV7-3 with TRBJ1-5; D may be TRBD1 (5 bases). This CDR3 contains 19 residues. Germline CDR1 SGHTA, CDR2 FQGTGA. The V and J ends lost 5 bases and 0 bases respectively, with 23 bases between them. The CDR3 nucleotides are TGTGCCAGCAGCGAAAAGGGTGGGGACGCGGATTATAGCAATCAGCCCCAGCATTTT. It yields the protein CASSEKGGDADYSNQPQHF.

The chain links TRBV3-1 to TRBJ1-4; possibly TRBD1 for D (5 bases). The germline gives CDR1 LGHDT, CDR2 YNNKEL (reference sequence). The CDR3 is made up of 15 amino acids. V was shortened by 5 bases and J by 8 bases, with 18 bases between the two germline ends. The CDR3 here is CASSSIRDLREKLFF. The CDR3 nucleotides read TGTGCCAGCAGCTCCATCCGGGACCTCAGGGAAAAACTGTTTTTT.

The chain employs TRBV28 and TRBJ2-1; 7 positions match TRBD1. The CDR3 contains 16 residues. Germline-derived CDR1 and CDR2 are MDHEN and SYDVKM. Trimming cost V 5 bases and J 4 bases; bases outside gene matches: 11. The CDR3 DNA is TGTGCCAGCAGTGAGGGACAGCAACGAATATACAATGAGCAGTTCTTC. Its protein product is CASSEGQQRIYNEQFF.

There are many counts of this clonotype. This rearrangement joins TRBV7-8 to TRBJ2-3, with 12 nucleotides matching TRBD2. Trimming cost V 4 bases and J 6 bases; bases outside gene matches: 11. This CDR3 contains 17 residues. CDR1 SGHVS and CDR2 FQNEAQ come from the germline V gene. Here the CDR3 DNA reads TGTGCCAGCAGCTCAAGGGCGACTAGCGGGAGAACGGATACGCAGTATTTT. It specifies CASSSRATSGRTDTQYF. The variable domain in full, completed from reference TRBV7-8 and TRBJ2-3, reads GAGVSQSPRYKVAKRGQDVALRCDPISGHVSLFWYQQALGQGPEFLTYFQNEAQLDKSGLPSDRFFAERPEGSVSTLKIQRTQQEDSAVYLCASSSRATSGRTDTQYFGPGTRLTVL.

This clonotype appeared many times. The J gene is TRBJ1-5, the V gene TRBV29-1; weak D call: TRBD1 (5 bases). Trimming left V 7 bases short and J 1 base short, with 11 bases between. CDR3 length: 13 residues. From germline, CDR1 is SQVTM and CDR2 ANQGSEA. The CDR3 DNA reads TGCAGCGCTCAGACAGTCAGCAATCAGCCCCAGCATTTT. Translated: CSAQTVSNQPQHF.

A remark on this clonotype: The junction differs from germline at one of its ends, possibly a read error. The V call is TRBV29-1, the J call TRBJ2-3; 11 bases line up with TRBD1. The CDR3 has 9 residues. Germline V gene sequence: CDR1 SQVTM, CDR2 ANQGSEA. The CDR3 DNA sequence: TGCAGCGTTCCGGGACAGGGGGATTTT. Amino acid sequence: CSVPGQGDF.

This clonotype was observed a handful of times. CDR3 loop: CASRSLGGGDYGYTF. DNA for the CDR3: TGTGCCAGCCGTAGCCTGGGGGGAGGAGACTATGGCTACACCTTC. The rearrangement joins TRBV27 to TRBJ1-2; the D gene is possibly TRBD1 (5 bases). Germline V lookup: CDR1 MNHEY, CDR2 SMNVEV (reference sequence). This CDR3 contains 15 residues. V was shortened by 8 bases and J by 3 bases, with 19 bases between the two germline ends.

The chain uses TRBV12-3 or TRBV12-4 and TRBJ2-1; tentative D call: TRBD2 (6 bases). Between the trimmed V and J ends, which lost 2 bases and 0 bases, there was a span of 11 bases. The CDR3 extends over 16 amino acids. As DNA, the CDR3 is TGTGCCAGCAGTTTAATCGGAGCGGGCTCCTACAATGAGCAGTTCTTC. Translating gives CASSLIGAGSYNEQFF.

This clonotype has just a few counts. This rearrangement joins TRBV20-1 to TRBJ2-7; 11 positions match TRBD2. This CDR3 is 14 amino acids long. Unmatched junction bases numbered 9, after V lost 5 bases and J lost 6 bases. Germline V gene lookup returns CDR1 DFQATT and CDR2 SNEGSKA (reference sequence). The CDR3 region is CSAPPSGRRVEQYF. In DNA, the CDR3 is TGCAGTGCTCCCCCTAGCGGGAGGCGGGTCGAGCAGTACTTC.

The genes are TRBV20-1 and TRBJ1-1; D not certain. V gave up 3 bases and J gave up 8 bases, with 10 bases separating them. Germline CDR1 reads DFQATT; CDR2 reads SNEGSKA (reference sequence). The CDR3 is 11 amino acids. The CDR3 sequence is CSASIAAEAFF. The DNA of the CDR3 is TGCAGTGCTAGCATAGCGGCCGAAGCTTTCTTT.

V is TRBV20-1 and J is TRBJ2-7; possibly TRBD1 for D (6 bases). This CDR3 spans 15 amino acids. With 2 bases removed from V and 2 bases from J, the gap between germline ends came to 16 bases. Germline V lookup: CDR1 DFQATT, CDR2 SNEGSKA (reference sequence). CDR3 amino acids: CSARQPGHITYEQYF. The CDR3 DNA reads as TGCAGTGCTAGACAACCGGGACATATAACCTACGAGCAGTACTTC.

The rearrangement links TRBV29-1 to TRBJ2-7; maybe TRBD1 (7 bases). The CDR3 consists of 13 residues. The germline CDR1 and CDR2 sequences are SQVTM and ANQGSEA. The V and J ends lost 2 bases and 6 bases respectively, with 14 bases between them. CDR3 in DNA: TGCAGCGTTGAACCGGTGGAGGGGGCCGAGCAGTACTTC. It encodes CSVEPVEGAEQYF.

This clonotype was observed a handful of times. The chain's CDR3 is CASTSYNEQFF. The CDR3 coding sequence is TGTGCCAGCACCTCTTACAATGAGCAGTTCTTC. This rearrangement joins TRBV12-3 or TRBV12-4 to TRBJ2-1, with D unresolved. The CDR3 is 11 residues long. With 7 bases removed from V and 4 bases from J, the gap between germline ends came to 5 bases.

This chain uses TRBV28 with TRBJ1-6; no firm D call. Germline CDR1 and CDR2: MDHEN and SYDVKM. The CDR3 consists of 15 residues. V was clipped by 7 bases and J by 0 bases, with 10 bases between them. CDR3 DNA: TGTGCCAGCATCCGGGCAAGCTCCTATAATTCACCCCTCCACTTT. As protein: CASIRASSYNSPLHF.

The chain couples TRBV4-2 to TRBJ2-7; no definite D call. The V end lost 4 bases, the J end lost 4 bases, and 17 bases lay between the germline ends. The CDR3 loop spans 15 amino acids. Germline V gene data show CDR1 as LGHNA and CDR2 as YNFKEQ. CDR3 nucleotide sequence: TGTGCCAGCAGCCTCACCCACTATCCGTCTTACGAGCAGTACTTC. Translating gives CASSLTHYPSYEQYF.

The chain has TRBV7-3 and TRBJ1-3, with 8 bases matching TRBD1. The CDR3 loop spans 18 amino acids. CDR1 is SGHTA and CDR2 is FQGTGA in the germline V gene. Trimming removed 7 bases from V and 1 base from J; junction bases left unmatched: 15. The CDR3 spells CASTVRGGQAPSGNTIYF. CDR3 coding DNA: TGTGCCAGCACCGTAAGGGGGGGACAGGCCCCTTCTGGAAACACCATATATTTT.